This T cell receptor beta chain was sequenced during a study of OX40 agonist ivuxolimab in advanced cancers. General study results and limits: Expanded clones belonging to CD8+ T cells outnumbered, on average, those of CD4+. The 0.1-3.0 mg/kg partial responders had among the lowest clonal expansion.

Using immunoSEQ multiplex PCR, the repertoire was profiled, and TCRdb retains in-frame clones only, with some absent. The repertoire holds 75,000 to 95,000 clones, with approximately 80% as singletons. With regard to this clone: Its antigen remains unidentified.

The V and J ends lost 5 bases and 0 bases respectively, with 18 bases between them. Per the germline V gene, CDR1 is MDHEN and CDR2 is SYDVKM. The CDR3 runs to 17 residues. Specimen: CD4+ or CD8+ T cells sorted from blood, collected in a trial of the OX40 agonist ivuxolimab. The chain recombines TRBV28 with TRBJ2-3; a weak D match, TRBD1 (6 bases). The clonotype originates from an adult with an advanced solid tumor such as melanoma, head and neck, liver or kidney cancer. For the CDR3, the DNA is TGTGCCAGCAGTCCCCCGCCGTGGACAGCTAGCACAGATACGCAGTATTTT. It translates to CASSPPPWTASTDTQYF.